These 8 T cell receptor beta chains were sequenced from one sample in a study of blood T cell repertoires in COVID-19. Generated by immunoSEQ multiplex PCR, the TCRdb table keeps only in-frame clones and is missing some. This table has roughly 340,000 clones, about 93% appearing once. Material for sequencing was peripheral blood. The receptors shown here come from a woman between 18 and 29 years old who had recovered from COVID-19.

The rearrangement joins TRBV10-3 to TRBJ1-6; the D gene is possibly TRBD1 (5 bases). The CDR3 extends over 13 amino acids. V dropped 4 bases and J dropped 9 bases, with 10 bases sitting between them. Germline V CDR1 and CDR2: ENHRY, SYGVKD. DNA for the CDR3: TGTGCCATCAGTGCAGGGATCAGTTCACCCCTCCACTTT. Translated, it gives CAISAGISSPLHF.

The chain is built from TRBV13 and TRBJ2-1; 10 positions agree with TRBD2. CDR1 is PRHDT, CDR2 FYEKMQ, per germline (reference sequence). Trimming at V came to 1 base and at J to 7 bases, leaving 4 bases not matched to a gene. The CDR3 extends over 15 amino acids. The CDR3 loop is CASSLATSGWNEQFF. The DNA for the CDR3 is TGTGCCAGCAGCTTAGCGACTAGCGGGTGGAATGAGCAGTTCTTC.

The chain joins TRBV9 to TRBJ1-2, with 7 bases identical to TRBD1. V gave up 0 bases and J gave up 0 bases; unmatched junction bases: 8. The germline CDR1 and CDR2 sequences are SGDLS and YYNGEE. The CDR3 is 17 residues long. In DNA, the CDR3 is TGTGCCAGCAGCGTAGGAGTTACGGGACAGACTAACTATGGCTACACCTTC. It encodes CASSVGVTGQTNYGYTF. The full variable domain, completed using reference TRBV9 and TRBJ1-2, is DSGVTQTPKHLITATGQRVTLRCSPRSGDLSVYWYQQSLDQGLQFLIQYYNGEERAKGNILERFSAQQFPDLHSELNLSSLELGDSALYFCASSVGVTGQTNYGYTFGSGTRLTVV.

The chain has TRBV7-8 and TRBJ2-5, with D possibly being TRBD2 (5 bases). Germline assignment: CDR1 SGHVS and CDR2 FQNEAQ. Trimming took off 1 base at V and 6 bases at J, with 9 bases between the two ends. The CDR3 consists of 13 residues. The CDR3, as DNA: TGTGCCAGCAGCTTAGGGGAGCGGAAGACCCAGTACTTC. This translates into CASSLGERKTQYF.

The chain joins TRBV5-4 to TRBJ2-1; TRBD2 matches 13 bases. CDR3 length: 16 residues. Germline lookup yields CDR1 SGHNT and CDR2 YYREEE (reference sequence). With V trimmed by 0 bases and J by 9 bases, 6 bases remained unmatched. The CDR3 is CASSLGGLAGKGEQFF. For the CDR3, the DNA is TGTGCCAGCAGCTTGGGGGGACTAGCGGGAAAGGGTGAGCAGTTCTTC.

The rearrangement links TRBV5-4 to TRBJ2-7, with 9 bases identical to TRBD2. The CDR3 sequence is 15 residues long. Germline V gene sequence: CDR1 SGHNT, CDR2 YYREEE (reference sequence). V gave up 5 bases and J gave up 0 bases; unmatched junction bases: 6. In DNA, the CDR3 is TGTGCCAGCAGGACGACTAGCGGAAGCTCCTACGAGCAGTACGTC. It yields the protein CASRTTSGSSYEQYV.

The CDR3 sequence: CASSIQIAANYGYTF. Here the CDR3 DNA reads TGTGCCAGTAGTATCCAGATAGCGGCTAACTATGGCTACACCTTC. This rearrangement joins TRBV19 to TRBJ1-2; no definite D call. From germline, CDR1 is LNHDA and CDR2 SQIVND (reference sequence). The CDR3 has 15 amino acids. The ends were cut back, 3 bases at V and 0 bases at J, with 11 bases in the middle.

The gene calls are TRBV4-1 and TRBJ2-3, with 7 bases lining up with TRBD2. Germline assignment: CDR1 MGHRA and CDR2 YSYEKL. The CDR3 extends over 16 amino acids. V trimming: 3 bases; J trimming: 1 base; junction bases outside the gene matches: 7. The chain's CDR3 is CASSHHGGKGTDTQYF. As DNA, the CDR3 is TGCGCCAGCAGCCATCACGGGGGGAAAGGCACAGATACGCAGTATTTT.